The rows below give T cell receptor beta chains drawn from one sample of a study of tumor and adjacent non-tumor tissue in lung cancer. TCRdb reanalysed the multiplex PCR reads using MiXCR and keeps one entry per CDR3 protein. The table has about 68,000 distinct CDR3 sequences, just under 60% seen once. The sequenced material came from lung tumor tissue. The receptors here all came from a man in his fifties with non-small cell lung cancer. The CDR3 runs from the conserved cysteine through the conserved F or W. The D gene is left open where the match is weak. Size is stated for part of the rows, as once, few or many counts, or as a class when the clone is expanded.

J,size,V,D,DNA,CDR3
TRBJ2-7,many,TRBV5-1,NA,TGCGCCAGCAGCTTGAGCAGCGGCACCTCCTACGAGCAGTACTTC,CASSLSSGTSYEQYF
TRBJ2-4,NA,TRBV6-1,TRBD2,TGTGCCAGCAGTGCCATACTAGCGGGAGAGGGTAACATTCAGTACTTC,CASSAILAGEGNIQYF
TRBJ1-6,NA,TRBV6-6,NA,TGTGCCAGCAGTTGCGAGAGACAGAAAGGATCGCCCCTCCACTTT,CASSCERQKGSPLHF
TRBJ2-1,NA,TRBV20-1,NA,TGCAGTGTCCTGCCTAATGGATACAATGAGCAGTTTTTC,CSVLPNGYNEQFF
TRBJ2-7,few,TRBV4-1,TRBD2,TGCGCCAGCAGCCATCGGACTAGCGAGGACGACCAGTACTTC,CASSHRTSEDDQYF
TRBJ2-5,many,TRBV7-7,NA,TGTGCTAGCAGCCCGGAGGCATGGGGGGAGACCCAGTACTTC,CASSPEAWGETQYF
TRBJ1-4,medium-sized,TRBV11-2,NA,TGTGCCAGCAGCCCCCAAACACCGGGACAAATTAATGAAAAACTGTTTTTT,CASSPQTPGQINEKLFF
TRBJ1-6,NA,TRBV6-5,NA,TGTGCCAGCAGGGGCATTAAGAGCTCCTATAATTCACCTCTCCACTTT,CASRGIKSSYNSPLHF
TRBJ2-1,few,TRBV4-1,NA,TGCGCCGGCAGTCCCCCGGGACAAGCGTTCGATGAGCAGTTCTTC,CAGSPPGQAFDEQFF
TRBJ1-2,many,TRBV20-1,NA,TGCAGTGCTCCAGGACTGTATGGCTACACCTTC,CSAPGLYGYTF
TRBJ1-6,NA,TRBV11-2,NA,TGTGCCAGTAGCTTCCCGGGACACAACTATAGTTCACCCCTCCACTTT,CASSFPGHNYSSPLHF
TRBJ1-5,few,TRBV20-1,NA,TGCAGTGCTAGAGTTTCAGGGGAGGGTCAGCCCCAGCATTTT,CSARVSGEGQPQHF
TRBJ2-2,once,TRBV11-2,TRBD2,TGTGCCGGCACCACAGCGGGGGGCTCCCTCACCGGGGCGCTGTTTTTT,CAGTTAGGSLTGALFF
TRBJ1-1,NA,TRBV28,NA,TGTGCCAGCAGTTTCCCCCAGGTTAGGGGGGCTGAAGCTTTCTTT,CASSFPQVRGAEAFF
TRBJ2-6,few,TRBV29-1,NA,TGCGGCGTTGGAGAGCTAGGGGGGGCCAACACCCTGACTTTC,CGVGELGGANTLTF
TRBJ2-7,few,TRBV11-2,NA,TGTGCCAGCAGCCCCGACTCCTACGAGCAACACTTC,CASSPDSYEQHF
TRBJ2-3,many,TRBV10-3,NA,TGTGCCATTCGGGCCAGCCAGCTCACAGATACGCAGTATTTT,CAIRASQLTDTQYF
TRBJ2-7,NA,TRBV5-1,NA,TGCGCCAGCAGCTCCGCGCCCGGCTACGAGCAGTACTTC,CASSSAPGYEQYF
TRBJ2-3,NA,TRBV28,TRBD1,TGTGCCAGCGTTGCCGGACAGGGAAGCAATCAGCCCCAGTATTTT,CASVAGQGSNQPQYF
TRBJ2-2,NA,TRBV5-1,NA,TGTGCCAGCAGCTTGGCCGTGGCGAACACCGGGGAGCTGCTTTTT,CASSLAVANTGELLF
TRBJ2-2,many,TRBV7-9,NA,TGTGCCAGCAGCTTGCCCCAGCGGTCCGGGGAGCTGTTTTTT,CASSLPQRSGELFF
TRBJ1-1,NA,TRBV6-6,TRBD1,TGTGCCAGCAGTTACGCTATGGCGGGACAGCGGGGAGAGAGCACTGAAGCTTTCTTT,CASSYAMAGQRGESTEAFF
TRBJ2-7,few,TRBV7-9,TRBD2,TGTGCCAGCAGCCCAGGGCTAGCGGAGGCCTACGAGCAGTACTTC,CASSPGLAEAYEQYF
TRBJ2-1,NA,TRBV19,NA,TGTGCCAGCCTGGGAGGTCCCGGGTATGAGCAGTTCTTC,CASLGGPGYEQFF
TRBJ2-4,NA,TRBV14,TRBD2,TGTGCCAGCAGCTCCTCGGGGGGAGCAAGAAACATTCAGTACTTC,CASSSSGGARNIQYF
TRBJ2-6,NA,TRBV29-1,NA,TGCAGCGTTTCGACCGGGACGGATAGCTCTGGGGCCAACGTCGTGACTTTC,CSVSTGTDSSGANVVTF
TRBJ2-7,NA,TRBV10-3,TRBD1,TGTGCCATGGGTGAATCGACAGGGGCGTCGGGGCAATACTTC,CAMGESTGASGQYF
TRBJ1-2,NA,TRBV29-1,NA,TGCAGTGTTGTATATGGGATTGGATACACCTTC,CSVVYGIGYTF
TRBJ1-1,NA,TRBV4-1,NA,TGCGCCAGCAATTCCCTGGCGGACTGGATAACTGAAGCTTTCTTT,CASNSLADWITEAFF
TRBJ2-1,once,TRBV7-8,NA,TGTGCCAGCAGCCCAGCCGGGATAGGCAATAAGCGGTTCTTC,CASSPAGIGNKRFF
TRBJ2-3,many,TRBV6-2/TRBV6-3,TRBD2,TGTGCCGCCGGGGAGGCGGGAGCCCGCACAGATACGCAGTATTTT,CAAGEAGARTDTQYF
TRBJ2-7,NA,TRBV12-3/TRBV12-4,NA,TGTGCCAGCAGTTTAGGGGAACCTGAAGGGGAGCAGTACTTC,CASSLGEPEGEQYF
TRBJ2-3,NA,TRBV24-1,NA,TGTGCCACCAGTGATCCTCGACAAGGGGTGGATACGCAGTATTTT,CATSDPRQGVDTQYF
TRBJ1-5,NA,TRBV20-1,NA,TGCAGTGCTAGGGGAGGGGATCGCAATCAGCCCCAGCATTTT,CSARGGDRNQPQHF
TRBJ2-5,few,TRBV28,TRBD1,TGTGCCAGCAGGGGGACAGGCCAAGAGACCCAGTACTTC,CASRGTGQETQYF
TRBJ2-7,NA,TRBV6-1,NA,TGCGCCAGCAGGCCCTTCGGAGGGGTAAACGAGCAGTACTTC,CASRPFGGVNEQYF
TRBJ2-1,NA,TRBV7-9,TRBD2,TGTGCCAGCGGCTCCACTAGCGGGAGTTCTAAGGATGAGCAGTTCTTC,CASGSTSGSSKDEQFF
TRBJ2-7,few,TRBV7-8,NA,TGTGCCAGCATCTTAGAGGCCCGGGAAACTACAAAGCAGTACTTC,CASILEARETTKQYF
TRBJ2-2,few,TRBV2,TRBD2,TGTGCCAGCAGTGTAGCGGGAGTGGGCACCGGGGAGCTGTTTTTT,CASSVAGVGTGELFF
TRBJ1-2,NA,TRBV5-1,NA,TGCGCCAGCAGCTCAACAGCTAACTATGGCTACACCTTC,CASSSTANYGYTF
TRBJ1-5,few,TRBV2,TRBD1,TGTGCCAGCAGTGAAGCTCCGGGACAGGGGCCCAATCAGCCCCAGCATTTT,CASSEAPGQGPNQPQHF
TRBJ2-3,NA,TRBV11-3,TRBD2,TGTGCCAGTAGCCCAGGGGCTAGCGGGTTTGCATATACGCAGTATTTT,CASSPGASGFAYTQYF
TRBJ2-7,NA,TRBV7-2,NA,TGTGTCAGCGCAAACGGGGGCGGGAGCTCCTACGAGCAGTACTTC,CVSANGGGSSYEQYF
TRBJ1-6,once,TRBV11-2,NA,TGTGCCAGCGCAGGCGTGGGACACCCCAATTCGCCCCTCCATTTT,CASAGVGHPNSPLHF
TRBJ2-2,NA,TRBV11-2,NA,TGTGCCAGCAGTTCCGGCATGCTATCCACCGGGGTGCTGTTTTTT,CASSSGMLSTGVLFF
TRBJ2-5,many,TRBV7-9,NA,TGTGCCAGCAGCCTCGGGAACCTAGCGCAAGAGACCCAGTACTTC,CASSLGNLAQETQYF
TRBJ2-7,NA,TRBV15,TRBD1,TGTGCCACCAGCAGGGACAGGGGGCTCGAGCAGTACTTC,CATSRDRGLEQYF
TRBJ2-3,many,TRBV12-3/TRBV12-4,NA,TGTGCCAGCAGATACAGCGAATCAACGCAGTATTTT,CASRYSESTQYF
TRBJ2-5,NA,TRBV4-1,NA,TGCGCCAGCAGACTAATCTGGACCCACCAAGAGACCCAGTACTTT,CASRLIWTHQETQYF
TRBJ2-5,NA,TRBV11-2,NA,TGCGCCAGCATGGAGAACCAAGAGACCCAGTACTTC,CASMENQETQYF
TRBJ2-7,NA,TRBV6-5,NA,TGTTGCAGCGCCCGGCGGGGTGGCTACGAGCAGTACTTC,CCSARRGGYEQYF